This T cell receptor (beta chain) was sequenced for a study of blood T cell repertoires in COVID-19. About the research overall: COVID-19 samples, acute and convalescent, were from the United States, Italy and Spain.

The count of this clone is one. This CDR3 spans 18 amino acids. The ends were cut back, 5 bases at V and 3 bases at J, with 26 bases in the middle. Germline V gene lookup returns CDR1 SGHTA and CDR2 FQGNSA. TCRdb's copy holds only in-frame clones and misses some; the assay was immunoSEQ multiplex PCR. The profile shows a few hundred thousand clones, almost 90% of them singletons. Each participant's cohort was designated according to participant-reported clinical history. Someone with COVID-19 had been met by exposed participants within 2 weeks before study entry. The rearrangement links TRBV7-2 to TRBJ2-7; a possible D gene is TRBD1 (6 bases). This sequence was found in a man younger than 40 who had been exposed to COVID-19. The sample taken for sequencing was PBMCs or T cells enriched from blood (not recorded which). The CDR3 DNA follows: TGTGCCAGCAGCCAAGACAGGCAAGTGGGACATCTTTACTACGAGCAGTACTTC. The encoded protein is CASSQDRQVGHLYYEQYF. Full variable domain (missing parts from reference TRBV7-2 and TRBJ2-7): GAGVSQSPSNKVTEKGKDVELRCDPISGHTALYWYRQSLGQGLEFLIYFQGNSAPDKSGLPSDRFSAERTGGSVSTLTIQRTQQEDSAVYLCASSQDRQVGHLYYEQYFGPGTRLTVT.